This paragraph covers one T cell receptor (beta chain) sequence. This specimen comes from a study of blood T cell repertoires in COVID-19. The germline CDR1 and CDR2 sequences are SGHNT and YYREEE (reference sequence). V lost 0 bases to trimming and J lost 2 bases; unmatched junction nucleotides: 4. The CDR3 length is 17 residues. The data were produced by immunoSEQ multiplex PCR, yet TCRdb's version contains in-frame clones alone and is incomplete. This table has over 150,000 clones, 75% to 85% appearing once. Sequencing was carried out using peripheral blood. This receptor was taken from a woman aged 60-75 years with COVID-19, enrolled during active disease. V is TRBV5-4 and J is TRBJ2-3; 12 positions agree with TRBD2. The CDR3 coding sequence is TGTGCCAGCAGCTTGGGACTAGCGGGGGCTCTCACAGATACGCAGTATTTT. Its translation is CASSLGLAGALTDTQYF.